This T cell receptor beta chain derives from a study of radiotherapy plus CTLA-4 blockade in lung cancer. The overall study: Objective responses were seen in over 15% of patients, disease control in over 25%.

CDR1 is SGHNT, CDR2 YYREEE, per germline (reference sequence). V dropped 6 bases and J dropped 6; count of bases not matched to a gene: 4. The CDR3 spans 13 residues. Comments on this clone: What it binds is not known.

Study results and limitations: Reported findings show early blood T cell clone dynamics, with interferon-beta, best predicted response. An expansion of tumor-derived TCR clones occurred in blood after radiotherapy plus ipilimumab.

It was focal radiation plus CTLA-4 blockade with ipilimumab that patients with chemo-refractory metastatic non-small-cell lung cancer received. Here immunoSEQ multiplex PCR was the method, and the copy in TCRdb shows in-frame clones only, minus some. The sample records 78,000 or so clones, more than 75% being singletons. The TCR comes from a human donor with non-small cell lung cancer who had stable disease on radiotherapy plus ipilimumab. This chain joins TRBV5-4 and TRBJ1-5; 9 bases line up with TRBD1. Sample: peripheral blood, taken from a patient treated with radiotherapy plus ipilimumab. CDR3 coding DNA: TGTGCCAGCACGGGACAGGGAGTTCAGCCCCAGCATTTT. This sequence encodes CASTGQGVQPQHF.